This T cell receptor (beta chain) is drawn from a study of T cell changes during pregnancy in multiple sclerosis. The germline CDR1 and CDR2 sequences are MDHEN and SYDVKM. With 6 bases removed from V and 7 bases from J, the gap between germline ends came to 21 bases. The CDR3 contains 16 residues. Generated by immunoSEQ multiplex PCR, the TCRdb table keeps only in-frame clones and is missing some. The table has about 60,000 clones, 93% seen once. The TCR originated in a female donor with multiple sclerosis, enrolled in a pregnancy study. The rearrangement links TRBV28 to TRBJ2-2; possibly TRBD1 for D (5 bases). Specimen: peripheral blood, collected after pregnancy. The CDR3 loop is CASSLKGLPRDGELFF. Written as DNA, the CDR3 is TGTGCCAGCAGCCTAAAGGGGCTACCCAGGGACGGGGAGCTGTTTTTT.